This TCR beta chain appears in the sequencing data of a study of shared clonotypes between healthy human individuals. Assay used: immunoSEQ multiplex PCR; TCRdb lists only in-frame clones, some missing. The sample consists of 2 million to 3 million clones, approximately 94% of them appearing once. Germline CDR1 is SGDLS and CDR2 is YYNGEE. The germline V and J ends were trimmed by 4 bases and 1 base, with 14 bases remaining between them. The CDR3 extends over 15 amino acids. The rearrangement links TRBV9 to TRBJ1-1; the D is unclear. Sequenced sample: naive CD4+ T cells from PBMCs. Subset specified: CD45RA+ positively selected. This receptor was obtained from a man aged 18 to 29 in good health. Some clones in this sample may be carry-over from other donors' samples. The CDR3 nucleotides are TGTGCCAGCAGCCCCGGACTCAATCCGAACACTGAAGCTTTCTTT. Protein product: CASSPGLNPNTEAFF.